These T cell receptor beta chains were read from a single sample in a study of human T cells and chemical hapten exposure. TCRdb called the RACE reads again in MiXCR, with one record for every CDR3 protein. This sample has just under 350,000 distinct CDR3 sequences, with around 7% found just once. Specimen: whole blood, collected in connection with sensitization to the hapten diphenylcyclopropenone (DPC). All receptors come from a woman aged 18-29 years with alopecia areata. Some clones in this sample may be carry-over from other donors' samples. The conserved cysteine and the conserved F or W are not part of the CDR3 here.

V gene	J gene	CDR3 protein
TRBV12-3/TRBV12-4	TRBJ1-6	ASRAPGQGIRSPLH
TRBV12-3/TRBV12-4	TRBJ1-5	ASSPSRRVLQNQPQH
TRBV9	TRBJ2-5	ASSRLGRGEETQY
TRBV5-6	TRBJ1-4	ASSLQGADEKLF
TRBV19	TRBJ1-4	ASRVGGLGEKLF
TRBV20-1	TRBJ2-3	SASTPQGYVTDTQY
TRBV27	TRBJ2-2	ASSFHDTGELF
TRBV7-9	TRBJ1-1	ASSFLQGNFAEAF
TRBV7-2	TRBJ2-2	ASSLIAGARTGELF
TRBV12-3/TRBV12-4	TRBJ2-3	ASTPSRYASTDTQY
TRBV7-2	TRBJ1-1	ASSFDGDTEAF
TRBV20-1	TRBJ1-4	SALNWGEANEKLF
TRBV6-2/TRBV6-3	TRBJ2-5	ASSPVTEAGLQETQY
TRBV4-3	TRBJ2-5	ASSQDRALLETQY
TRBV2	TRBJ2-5	ASSDVGGNQETQY
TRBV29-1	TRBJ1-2	SVAGQGLTNYGYT
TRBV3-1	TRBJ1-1	ASSQDKGDMNTEAF
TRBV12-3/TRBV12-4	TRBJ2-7	ASSRRDRDHEQY
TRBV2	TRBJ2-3	ASSEGPGMQY
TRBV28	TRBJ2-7	ASNTPGQMINEQY
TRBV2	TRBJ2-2	ASSVDVSGELF
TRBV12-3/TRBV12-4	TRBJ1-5	ASSLSSTANQPQH
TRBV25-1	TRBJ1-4	ASSEQRSTNEKLF
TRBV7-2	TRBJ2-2	ASSFGTPNTGELF
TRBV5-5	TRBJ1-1	ASSLEDLTEAF
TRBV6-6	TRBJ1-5	ASSRYEISGGAGAQH
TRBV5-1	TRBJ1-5	ASSLSGGYLYGQPQH
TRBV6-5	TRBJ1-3	ASSSTAESGNTIY
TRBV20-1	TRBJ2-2	SAREEGAGDTGELF
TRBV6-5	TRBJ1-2	ASRGLGTPGGEGYT
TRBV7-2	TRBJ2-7	ASSLAASGGSYEQY
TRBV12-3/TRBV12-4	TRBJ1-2	ASSNANGQGGAYGYT
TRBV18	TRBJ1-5	ASSPQGAVNQPQH
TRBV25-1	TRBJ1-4	ASSPLTNEKLF
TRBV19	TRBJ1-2	ASSIGWDRRNYGYT
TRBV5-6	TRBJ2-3	ASSPAELAGGSTDTQY
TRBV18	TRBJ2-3	ASSPGQGEGDTQY
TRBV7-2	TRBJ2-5	ASSPGGTSGGARETQY
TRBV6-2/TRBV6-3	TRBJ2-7	ASSHRTMDEQY
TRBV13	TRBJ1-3	ASRTGTGKVLKRLSGNTIY
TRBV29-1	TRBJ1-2	SVEVGTNYGYT
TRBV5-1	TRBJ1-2	ASSLPAGTGDYGYT
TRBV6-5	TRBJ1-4	ASSYGGTIEKLF
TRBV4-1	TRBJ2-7	ASSQDSGGLEYEQY
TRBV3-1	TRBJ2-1	ASSQPGLANNEQF
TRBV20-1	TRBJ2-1	SARPAGGGWYNEQF
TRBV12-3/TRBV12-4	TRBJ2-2	ASTISGELF
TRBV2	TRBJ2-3	ASRRLAGGPRDTQY